The TCR beta chain under discussion was sequenced for a study of vaccination and CD4 T cells after COVID-19. Study conclusions and caveats: The study found that a median 86.3% of reactive clones in convalescent patients appeared only post-vaccination. When vaccine-specific clones from convalescent patients were examined, 304 of 307 were spike mono-reactive.

TCRdb redid the calling of the PCR reads with MiXCR, one entry per CDR3 protein. The table has some 29,000 distinct CDR3 sequences, around 50% seen once; the top ten hold approximately 6%. Turning to this clonotype: The antigen remains unidentified. A read error may produce the germline difference seen at one junction end.

Indicated time point: late sampling 161 to 241 days after vaccination in a few convalescent patients. The source of this sequence is a human donor who had recovered from COVID-19. Sequencing was performed on CD4+ T cells from blood, taken about 7 months after SARS-CoV-2 vaccination.

Here the CDR3 reads CSGRPRRSSYEQYF. CDR3 bases: TGCAGTGGTAGACCACGGCGGAGCTCCTACGAGCAGTACTTC. V is TRBV20-1 and J is TRBJ2-7; D uncertain. This CDR3 contains 14 residues. Germline V gene data show CDR1 as DFQATT and CDR2 as SNEGSKA (reference sequence).